Sequencing of this T cell receptor beta chain was carried out in a study of T cell repertoires in cytomegalovirus infection. Study-wide background: CMV infection plus the matching HLA type was flagged by public TCR beta signatures.

The CDR3 is 15 amino acids. The germline V gene encodes CDR1 SGHVS and CDR2 FNYEAQ. On this clonotype itself: Its antigen is unknown. A read error is possible here, since a much larger clone lies one base away.

Study conclusions and caveats: HLA-C-restricted, CMV-specific TCR beta clonotypes were dominant ex vivo. Identification of carriers of CMV plus the relevant HLA was performed using cumulative public TCR beta family frequency.

TCRdb reanalysed the reads using MiXCR and keeps one entry per CDR3 protein. The sample gives hundreds of thousands of distinct CDR3 sequences, under 40% of which show up once; around 15% is in the top ten. Sequenced: PBMCs. This chain connects TRBV7-6 to TRBJ2-2; 12 bases are a match to TRBD2. The receptor's source is a human donor in good health (CMV status not recorded). Some clones in this sample may be carry-over from other donors' samples. The CDR3 DNA reads as TGTGCCAGCAGGGCTAGCGGGGGGGCGATCGGGGAGCTGCTTTTT. This codes for CASRASGGAIGELLF.